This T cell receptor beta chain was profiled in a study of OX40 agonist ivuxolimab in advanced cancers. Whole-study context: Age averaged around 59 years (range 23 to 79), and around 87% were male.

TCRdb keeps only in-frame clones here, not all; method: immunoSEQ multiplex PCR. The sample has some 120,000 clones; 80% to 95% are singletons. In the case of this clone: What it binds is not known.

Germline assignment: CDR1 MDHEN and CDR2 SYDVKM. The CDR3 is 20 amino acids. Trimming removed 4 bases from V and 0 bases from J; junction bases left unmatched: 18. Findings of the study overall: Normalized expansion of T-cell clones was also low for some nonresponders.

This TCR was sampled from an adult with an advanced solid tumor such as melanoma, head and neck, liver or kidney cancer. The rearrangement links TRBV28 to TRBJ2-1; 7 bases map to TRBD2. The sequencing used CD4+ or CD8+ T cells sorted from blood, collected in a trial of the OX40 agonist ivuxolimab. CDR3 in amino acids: CASSYDAGTKTSSSYNEQFF. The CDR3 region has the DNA TGTGCCAGCAGTTACGACGCCGGGACTAAAACTTCTAGCTCCTACAATGAGCAGTTCTTC.